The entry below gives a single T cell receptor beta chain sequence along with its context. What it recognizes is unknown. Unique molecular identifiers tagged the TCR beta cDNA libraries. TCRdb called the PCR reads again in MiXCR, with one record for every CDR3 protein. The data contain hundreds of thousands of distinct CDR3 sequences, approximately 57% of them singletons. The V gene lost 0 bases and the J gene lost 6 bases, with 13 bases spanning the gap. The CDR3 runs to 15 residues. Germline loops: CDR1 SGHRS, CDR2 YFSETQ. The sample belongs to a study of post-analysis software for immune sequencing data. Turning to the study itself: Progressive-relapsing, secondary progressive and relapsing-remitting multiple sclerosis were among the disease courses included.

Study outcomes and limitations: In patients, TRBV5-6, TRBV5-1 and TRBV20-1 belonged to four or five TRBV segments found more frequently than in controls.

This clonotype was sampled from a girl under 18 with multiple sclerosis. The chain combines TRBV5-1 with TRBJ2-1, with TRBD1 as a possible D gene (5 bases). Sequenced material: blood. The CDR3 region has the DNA TGCGCCAGCAGCTTGGTAGGGCAGGGAAGCAATGAGCAGTTCTTC. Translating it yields CASSLVGQGSNEQFF.